The entry that follows covers one T cell receptor (beta chain) sequence. Its antigen is not known. The germline CDR1 and CDR2 sequences are MDHEN and SYDVKM. CDR3 size: 14 residues. Germline trimming cut 8 bases from V and 4 bases from J; bases unmatched to any gene: 6. Some clones are missing from TCRdb's copy, which holds only in-frame ones; the method was immunoSEQ multiplex PCR. This sample has 50,000 to 70,000 clones, with around 90% found just once. These data are taken from a study of OX40 agonist ivuxolimab in advanced cancers. Study at large: Ivuxolimab, an agonist antibody against OX40 (CD134), was given to patients. Melanoma, hepatocellular carcinoma, head and neck or renal cell cancer occurred in dose-escalation patients. Study results and limitations: At doses 0.1 to 3.0 mg/kg, CD4+ and CD8+ clones expanded. Also showing low normalized T-cell clonal expansion were some of the nonresponders.

The J gene is TRBJ2-3, the V gene TRBV28; 10 nucleotides agree with TRBD2. The material sequenced was CD4+ or CD8+ T cells sorted from blood, taken in a trial of the OX40 agonist ivuxolimab. The source is an adult with an advanced solid tumor such as melanoma, head and neck, liver or kidney cancer. In DNA form, the CDR3 reads TGTGCCAGCTCCGCTAGCGGGAGTGCAGATACGCAGTATTTT. Translating it yields CASSASGSADTQYF.